The 13 T cell receptor beta chains below all came from one sample that was sequenced in a study of blood T cell repertoires in COVID-19. Produced via immunoSEQ multiplex PCR; TCRdb's table is partial and in-frame only. Of 53,000 or so clones listed, 90% to 95% are singletons. The sample was peripheral blood. The receptor source for this set is a human donor in a cohort sampled during active COVID-19.

The chain links TRBV7-2 to TRBJ1-4; D is unclear. The length of the CDR3 is 15 residues. Germline V CDR1 and CDR2: SGHTA, FQGNSA. Trimming pared 3 bases from V and 0 bases from J, leaving 8 bases between. The CDR3 protein is CASSFDPATNEKLFF. The DNA of the CDR3 is TGTGCCAGCAGCTTTGATCCAGCAACTAATGAAAAACTGTTTTTT.

The rearrangement joins TRBV30 to TRBJ2-1, with D possibly being TRBD2 (5 bases). Germline V gene lookup returns CDR1 GTSNPN and CDR2 SVGIG (reference sequence). CDR3 size: 12 residues. The V and J ends lost 0 bases and 10 bases respectively, with 10 bases between them. CDR3 DNA: TGTGCCTGGAGTGTTGGGAGTGGGGAGCAGTTCTTC. It codes for CAWSVGSGEQFF.

The V and J genes are TRBV10-1 and TRBJ2-1; a possible D gene is TRBD2 (6 bases). Looked up from germline, CDR1 is WNHNN and CDR2 is SYGVQD (reference sequence). The CDR3 loop spans 9 amino acids. The germline V and J ends were trimmed by 10 bases and 12 bases, with 10 bases remaining between them. The CDR3 is CANPGLQFF. CDR3 nucleotides: TGCGCCAACCCGGGACTGCAGTTCTTC.

This clone was seen once. V gene TRBV11-2 combines with J gene TRBJ2-1; no definite D call. Trimming pared 8 bases from V and 4 bases from J, leaving 12 bases between. Looked up from germline, CDR1 is SGHAT and CDR2 is FQNNGV. This CDR3 spans 13 amino acids. The CDR3 DNA is TGTGCCAGCTACGATTACAAGTACAATGAGCAGTTCTTC. This gives the protein CASYDYKYNEQFF.

Only one count was recorded for this clone. This chain uses TRBV28 with TRBJ2-7, with a tentative D call TRBD2 (6 bases). Trimming shortened V by 2 bases and J by 2 bases, and 10 bases separated the two germline ends. Germline CDR1 is MDHEN and CDR2 is SYDVKM. This CDR3 is 14 amino acids long. The CDR3 DNA reads as TGTGCCAGCAGTTTAACTAGCTTAACCTACGAGCAGTACTTC. This gives the protein CASSLTSLTYEQYF.

The chain links TRBV7-8 to TRBJ2-2; no clear D gene. V was shortened by 5 bases and J by 11 bases, with 12 bases between the two germline ends. Germline V gives CDR1 SGHVS, CDR2 FQNEAQ. This CDR3 is 12 amino acids long. The CDR3: CASSPSAVELFF. The CDR3 DNA reads as TGTGCCAGCAGCCCAAGCGCGGTAGAGCTGTTTTTT.

The chain links TRBV28 to TRBJ1-2; 9 bases line up with TRBD1. From germline, CDR1 is MDHEN and CDR2 SYDVKM. The J segment lost 7 bases and the V segment lost 3 bases, leaving 3 bases of the junction unmatched. This CDR3 comprises 13 residues. The CDR3 protein is CASSLGQGGGYTF. The DNA of the CDR3 is TGTGCCAGCAGTTTGGGACAGGGAGGTGGCTACACCTTC.

This sequence joins TRBV28 and TRBJ1-2; no reliable D call. The germline V gene encodes CDR1 MDHEN and CDR2 SYDVKM. Trimming pared 6 bases from V and 2 bases from J, leaving 16 bases between. This CDR3 spans 15 amino acids. The CDR3 here is CASRLPRGGNYGYTF. The CDR3 DNA is TGTGCCAGCAGACTCCCCCGGGGTGGGAACTATGGCTACACCTTC.

The chain has TRBV7-8 and TRBJ2-2; 9 bases fit TRBD1. Per the germline V gene, CDR1 is SGHVS and CDR2 is FQNEAQ. V dropped 4 bases and J dropped 4; count of bases not matched to a gene: 7. This CDR3 has 16 residues. CDR3 sequence (DNA): TGTGCCAGCAGCTCTACAGGGGGCGGTGGCACCGGGGAGCTGTTTTTT. Its protein product is CASSSTGGGGTGELFF.

The rearrangement uses TRBV18 and TRBJ2-3; D perhaps matches TRBD2 (6 bases). The CDR3 is 17 amino acids. V was trimmed by 3 bases and J by 4 bases, leaving 20 bases between them. Germline V gene data show CDR1 as KGHSH and CDR2 as LQKENI. In nucleotides, the CDR3 is TGTGCCAGCTCACCGGGCGGGGAGTCAATTCGCGCAGATACGCAGTATTTT. Translating it yields CASSPGGESIRADTQYF.

V is TRBV5-5 and J is TRBJ1-1; D gene ambiguous. V dropped 0 bases and J dropped 3 bases, with 6 bases sitting between them. Germline V lookup: CDR1 SGHKS, CDR2 YYEKEE (reference sequence). The CDR3 is 13 amino acids. The CDR3 here is CASSLAVYTEAFF. In DNA, the CDR3 is TGTGCCAGCAGCTTGGCCGTATACACTGAAGCTTTCTTT.

The gene calls are TRBV11-2 and TRBJ2-7; D might be TRBD1 (6 bases). V shed 1 base and J shed 4 bases, with 8 bases lying between them. The CDR3 loop spans 13 amino acids. Germline V gives CDR1 SGHAT, CDR2 FQNNGV. The CDR3 DNA follows: TGTGCCAGCAGCTTAGCGCAGGGGTACGAGCAGTACGTC. Translating it yields CASSLAQGYEQYV.

The chain carries TRBV5-1 and TRBJ2-5, with 11 bases matching TRBD1. The CDR3 length is 14 residues. In germline, CDR1 is SGHRS, CDR2 YFSETQ. Trimming at V came to 4 bases and at J to 5 bases, leaving 4 bases not matched to a gene. This CDR3 reads CASSTRTGGETQYF. As DNA, the CDR3 is TGCGCCAGCAGCACCAGGACAGGGGGCGAGACCCAGTACTTC.